Listed here are 23 T cell receptor beta chains from one sample, sequenced in a study of T cells in Graves' hyperthyroidism and ophthalmopathy. What was amplified from RNA transcripts were TCR beta CDR3 regions. HTBI primers drove first-round RT-PCR of the TCR CDR3. TCRdb re-called the multiplex PCR reads with MiXCR, one entry per CDR3 protein. The sample consists of about 700,000 distinct CDR3 sequences, about 45% of them appearing once. Source material: peripheral blood or thyroid tissue (not recorded which). The receptors derive from an adult man with Graves' disease, either hyperthyroidism or ophthalmopathy (not recorded which).

The chain has TRBV5-5 and TRBJ1-1; D remains ambiguous. This CDR3 has 12 amino acids. V was cut by 4 bases and J by 7 bases, with 11 bases left in between. The germline V gene encodes CDR1 SGHKS and CDR2 YYEKEE (reference sequence). As DNA, the CDR3 is TGTGCCAGCAGCATGCAGCAGATTGAAGCTTTCTTT. This encodes CASSMQQIEAFF.

This clonotype has a count of ten or more. The chain carries TRBV20-1 and TRBJ1-2; D is unresolved. This CDR3 has 14 residues. The germline gives CDR1 DFQATT, CDR2 SNEGSKA (reference sequence). V gave up 3 bases and J gave up 2 bases, with 13 bases separating them. The CDR3 here is CSASSSGRNYGYTF. DNA for the CDR3: TGCAGTGCTAGCTCCTCGGGCAGGAACTATGGCTACACCTTC.

The chain joins TRBV6-5 to TRBJ1-5; no clear D. CDR1 and CDR2 (germline): MNHEY, SVGAGI. The CDR3 runs to 14 residues. Trimming left V 5 bases short and J 5 bases short, with 13 bases between. CDR3: CASSEFTRDQPQHF. DNA of the CDR3: TGTGCCAGCAGTGAATTTACGCGAGATCAGCCCCAGCATTTT.

The J gene is TRBJ1-3, the V gene TRBV7-8; no clear D. This CDR3 is 15 amino acids long. Trimming stripped 0 bases from V and 4 bases from J, with 10 bases between. CDR1 is SGHVS and CDR2 is FQNEAQ in the germline V gene. This chain's CDR3 is CASSLARRGGNTIYF. As DNA, the CDR3 is TGTGCCAGCAGCTTAGCCAGGCGCGGGGGAAACACCATATATTTT. Together with reference TRBV7-8 and TRBJ1-3, the CDR3 gives the full variable domain: GAGVSQSPRYKVAKRGQDVALRCDPISGHVSLFWYQQALGQGPEFLTYFQNEAQLDKSGLPSDRFFAERPEGSVSTLKIQRTQQEDSAVYLCASSLARRGGNTIYFGEGSWLTVV.

This clonotype was seen more than once but under ten times. V usage is TRBV7-9 and J usage is TRBJ1-2; D gene unclear. The CDR3 is 15 residues long. Germline V lookup: CDR1 SEHNR, CDR2 FQNEAQ (reference sequence). V lost 8 bases and J 1 base, leaving 17 bases between the germline ends. CDR3 amino acids: CASGSLGSNNYGYTF. The CDR3 DNA reads TGTGCCAGCGGTTCTTTGGGTAGCAATAACTATGGCTACACCTTC.

In this sample, this clonotype turned up many times. V and J are TRBV19 and TRBJ1-5; tentative D call: TRBD1 (5 bases). The CDR3 loop spans 14 amino acids. Germline values: CDR1 LNHDA, CDR2 SQIVND (reference sequence). Trimming pared 7 bases from V and 5 bases from J, leaving 15 bases between. This CDR3 reads CASTSRGVDQPQHF. CDR3 sequence (DNA): TGTGCCAGTACCAGTAGGGGTGTCGATCAGCCCCAGCATTTT.

The chain has TRBV10-3 and TRBJ2-5; TRBD1 agrees at 9 bases. V shed 5 bases, J shed 9 bases, and the junction held 1 base outside the gene matches. CDR3 length equals 11 residues. Per the germline V gene, CDR1 is ENHRY and CDR2 is SYGVKD. This CDR3 is CAISRTGAQYF. The CDR3 DNA sequence: TGTGCCATCAGTCGGACAGGGGCCCAGTACTTC.

As for this clonotype: The germline gene is not matched at one end of the junction; a read error may be the cause. This sequence joins TRBV10-3 and TRBJ1-6; 7 nucleotides match TRBD1. CDR1 is ENHRY and CDR2 is SYGVKD in the germline V gene. The CDR3 runs 15 residues. CDR3 coding DNA: TGTGCCACCAGTGACGTCACAGGGGAGGGTTCACCCCTCCACTTT. Protein: CATSDVTGEGSPLHF.

This clonotype was counted ten times or more. V is TRBV7-8 and J is TRBJ1-1; the D is unclear. The V end lost 1 base, the J end lost 8 bases, and 14 bases lay between the germline ends. Germline CDR1 reads SGHVS; CDR2 reads FQNEAQ. The CDR3 sequence is 14 residues long. CDR3 in DNA: TGTGCCAGCAGCTTAGGACCAGGCTTCCCCGAAGCTTTCTTT. This sequence encodes CASSLGPGFPEAFF.

The chain combines TRBV15 with TRBJ2-5, with 9 bases lining up with TRBD1. Trimming cost V 5 bases and J 11 bases; bases outside gene matches: 6. Germline CDR1 is LNHNV and CDR2 is YYDKDF (reference sequence). The CDR3 contains 12 residues. DNA for the CDR3: TGTGCCACCAGCTACGGGACAGGGAATCAGTACTTC. Translation: CATSYGTGNQYF.

The rearrangement links TRBV20-1 to TRBJ2-7, with 7 bases identical to TRBD2. Trimming cost V 3 bases and J 4 bases; bases outside gene matches: 6. The V gene's germline CDR1 is DFQATT and CDR2 SNEGSKA (reference sequence). There are 13 residues in the CDR3. CDR3 in amino acids: CSASDAGDYEQYF. The DNA for the CDR3 is TGCAGTGCTAGTGACGCGGGAGATTACGAGCAGTACTTC.

This clonotype was seen ten or more times. V gene TRBV7-9 combines with J gene TRBJ2-7; D remains unclear. Trimming took 1 base from V and 2 from J, leaving 9 bases between them. The CDR3 spans 14 residues. Germline assignment: CDR1 SEHNR and CDR2 FQNEAQ (reference sequence). For the CDR3, the DNA is TGTGCCAGCAGCTTAGTTGGCGGCCCCTACGAGCAGTACTTC. This encodes CASSLVGGPYEQYF.

This clonotype was counted only a few times. The V and J genes are TRBV7-6 and TRBJ2-2; D perhaps matches TRBD2 (6 bases). Between the trimmed V and J ends, which lost 2 bases and 4 bases, there was a span of 11 bases. The length of the CDR3 is 15 residues. Germline V gene sequence: CDR1 SGHVS, CDR2 FNYEAQ. CDR3 region: CASSLYGSVTGELFF. CDR3 DNA sequence: TGTGCCAGCAGCTTATACGGGAGTGTCACCGGGGAGCTGTTTTTT.

The count of this clonotype is one. The CDR3: CASSQGRTVNSPLHF. The CDR3, as DNA: TGCGCCAGCAGCCAGGGACGGACAGTTAATTCACCCCTCCACTTT. This chain joins TRBV4-1 and TRBJ1-6; maybe TRBD1 (6 bases). The length of the CDR3 is 15 residues. Germline values: CDR1 MGHRA, CDR2 YSYEKL. Trimming cost V 3 bases and J 6 bases, with 12 bases left between them.

This rearrangement joins TRBV5-4 to TRBJ2-7; 14 positions match TRBD2. Unmatched junction bases numbered 11, after V lost 8 bases and J lost 1 base. The CDR3 totals 17 residues. The germline V gene encodes CDR1 SGHNT and CDR2 YYREEE (reference sequence). Written as DNA, the CDR3 is TGTGCCAGTAGTCGAGGGACTAGCGGGAGCGGATCCTACGAGCAGTACTTC. Protein product: CASSRGTSGSGSYEQYF.

The CDR3: CASSVGGGIAINHGNTIYF. DNA for the CDR3: TGTGCCAGCAGCGTAGGGGGAGGGATAGCCATAAATCATGGAAACACCATATATTTT. V usage is TRBV9 and J usage is TRBJ1-3, with D hard to call. The CDR3 covers 19 residues. Between the trimmed V and J ends, which lost 0 bases and 3 bases, there was a span of 22 bases. In germline, CDR1 is SGDLS, CDR2 YYNGEE.

V is TRBV12-3 or TRBV12-4 and J is TRBJ1-4; 8 bases align to TRBD1. V was pared by 9 bases and J by 2 bases, with 5 bases of the junction left unmatched. This CDR3 has 14 amino acids. CDR3 sequence reads: CASHRGFTNEKLFF. The CDR3 DNA is TGTGCCAGTCACAGGGGGTTCACTAATGAAAAACTGTTTTTT.

The J gene is TRBJ2-7, the V gene TRBV20-1; 12 bases align to TRBD2. The V gene end was trimmed by 2 bases and the J gene end by 2 bases; junction bases not matched to a gene: 4. CDR1 and CDR2 (germline): DFQATT, SNEGSKA (reference sequence). CDR3 length equals 15 residues. The CDR3 sequence is CSARPRTSGAYEQYF. The CDR3 DNA is TGCAGTGCTAGACCCCGGACTAGCGGGGCCTACGAGCAGTACTTC.

CDR3 sequence (DNA): TGTGCCAGCAGTGTGAGGGGGCGCGGTGAAGCTTTCTTT. It specifies CASSVRGRGEAFF. The J gene is TRBJ1-1, the V gene TRBV2; TRBD1 matches 7 bases. The germline gives CDR1 SNHLY, CDR2 FYNNEI. Trimming removed 4 bases from V and 7 bases from J; junction bases left unmatched: 6. CDR3 size: 13 residues.

In its sample, this clonotype was seen many times. The V and J genes are TRBV10-3 and TRBJ1-3, with 7 bases matching TRBD1. There are 15 residues in the CDR3. From germline, CDR1 is ENHRY and CDR2 SYGVKD. Trimming removed 5 bases from V and 1 base from J; junction bases left unmatched: 5. Here the CDR3 DNA reads TGTGCCATCAGTCGACCGGGACAGTCTGGAAACACCATATATTTT. Translating gives CAISRPGQSGNTIYF.

CDR3 nucleotides: TGTGCCAGCAGCACCCTGACAGTCTACGAGCAGTACTTC. It specifies CASSTLTVYEQYF. J is TRBJ2-7 and V is TRBV7-9, with a weak D call TRBD1 (5 bases). The CDR3 is 13 residues long. Germline values: CDR1 SEHNR, CDR2 FQNEAQ (reference sequence). Trimming removed 5 bases from V and 3 bases from J, with 11 bases in between.

The chain carries TRBV12-3 or TRBV12-4 and TRBJ2-5; D may be TRBD1 (5 bases). Deletions cut 6 bases from V and 3 bases from J, with 14 bases between. The CDR3 totals 14 residues. For the CDR3, the DNA is TGTGCCAGCAGACATAGACAGACGAAAGAGACCCAGTACTTC. Encoded protein: CASRHRQTKETQYF.

The V and J genes are TRBV20-1 and TRBJ1-5; 7 positions match TRBD1. From germline, CDR1 is DFQATT and CDR2 SNEGSKA (reference sequence). The V and J ends lost 5 bases and 5 bases, in that order; junction bases with no gene match: 6. The CDR3 runs 13 residues. This CDR3 is CSAGDSFDQPQHF. The CDR3 nucleotides read TGCAGTGCTGGGGACAGTTTCGATCAGCCCCAGCATTTT.